This T cell receptor beta chain derives from a study of blood T cell repertoires in COVID-19. Study details: Spain, Italy and the United States supplied samples that represented acute and convalescent COVID-19. The analysed material was cDNA or gDNA that came from T cells, B-cell-depleted T cells, or PBMCs.

The CDR3 loop spans 14 amino acids. Germline lookup yields CDR1 MNHEY and CDR2 SVGEGT. Deletions cut 5 bases from V and 6 bases from J, with 14 bases between. Per the original methods: It was from reference gene primer amplification that nucleated cell counts were estimated. The method was immunoSEQ multiplex PCR; TCRdb's version includes in-frame clones alone and lacks a portion of them. The V and J calls and clone size are taken from that table; D and trimming were inferred from the DNA. The sample has approximately 94,000 clones, roughly 80% seen once; the top ten hold 9% to 13%. This clonotype was obtained from a woman aged 70-85 years with acute or convalescent COVID-19. This chain uses TRBV6-2 or TRBV6-3 with TRBJ1-5, with D perhaps TRBD1 (5 bases). The sequencing input was peripheral blood. CDR3 bases: TGTGCCAGCAGTACCCCCAGGGAGGGTCAGCCCCAGCATTTT. It is translated as CASSTPREGQPQHF.